This T cell receptor beta chain was profiled in a study of blood T cell repertoires in COVID-19. Study at large: Some COVID-19 samples were acute and others convalescent; all came from the United States, Italy and Spain. Sources were T cells, B-cell-depleted T cells, or PBMCs; the material itself was cDNA or gDNA.

The authors' processing: Estimated nucleated cell counts came from reference gene primer amplification. Assay: immunoSEQ multiplex PCR; the TCRdb copy retains only in-frame clones and omits some. That table furnishes V, J and clone size, whereas the DNA furnished D and trimming. Counted here are around 190,000 clones, less than 85% occurring once; the ten biggest clones make up approximately 7%. Concerning this clone: This sample includes further DNA sequences coding for the same CDR3.

This clonotype was obtained from a human donor in a cohort sampled during active COVID-19. Sequenced sample: peripheral blood.

The CDR3 here is CASSVEEGNYGYTF. The CDR3 bases are TGTGCCAGCAGCGTAGAGGAGGGCAACTATGGCTACACCTTC. This chain joins TRBV9 and TRBJ1-2; D remains ambiguous. The germline V and J ends were trimmed by 0 bases and 2 bases, with 8 bases remaining between them. CDR1 SGDLS and CDR2 YYNGEE come from the germline V gene. The CDR3 has 14 amino acids.